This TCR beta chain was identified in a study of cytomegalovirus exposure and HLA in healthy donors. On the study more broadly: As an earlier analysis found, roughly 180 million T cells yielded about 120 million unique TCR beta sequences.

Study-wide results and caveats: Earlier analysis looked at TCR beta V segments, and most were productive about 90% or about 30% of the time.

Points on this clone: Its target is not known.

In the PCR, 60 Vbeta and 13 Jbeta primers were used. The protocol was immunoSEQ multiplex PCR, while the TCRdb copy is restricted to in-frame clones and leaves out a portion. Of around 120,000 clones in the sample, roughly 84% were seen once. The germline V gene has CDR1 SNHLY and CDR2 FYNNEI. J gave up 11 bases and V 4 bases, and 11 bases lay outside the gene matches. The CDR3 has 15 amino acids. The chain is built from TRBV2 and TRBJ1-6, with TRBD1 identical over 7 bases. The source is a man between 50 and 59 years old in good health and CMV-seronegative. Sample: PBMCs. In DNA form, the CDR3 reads TGTGCCAGCAGTGTTCTGCAGGGGGATATGGCACCCCTCCACTTT. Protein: CASSVLQGDMAPLHF.